This T cell receptor (beta chain) emerged from a study of blood T cell repertoires in COVID-19 (dated by TCRdb to between 2020 and 2021). About the full investigation: The collaborator samples originated in the United States, Italy and Spain and spanned the acute and convalescent phases of COVID-19. The dataset comprised deeply sampled blood TCRbeta repertoires from subjects exposed to, actively infected with, or recovered from COVID-19. Where HLA class I and class II types were available, the types were taken from metadata supplied by the sample provider, not from assay-based typing. The material from the prospective study consisted of cDNA or gDNA derived from T cells, B-cell-depleted T cells, or PBMCs. A de-identified subject ID, COVID-19 status, age in years and sex were almost always included in the sample metadata. Samples were obtained from the ongoing ImmuneRACE study (first 160 participants) and from about 1,300 subjects provided by 6 global collaborators. The repertoires were made available in a free public database intended to serve as a resource for research on the immune response to SARS-CoV-2. The research as a whole found: The amount of clinical and demographic metadata varied by source and participant and was provided uncurated.

Regarding this clone: What antigen it recognizes has not been identified. Nothing much larger sits one base from this clone, and base qualities are not available.

Each collaborating institution followed its own protocols to collect whole blood in K2EDTA tubes. For TCRbeta analysis, collaborators shipped samples as frozen whole blood, isolated PBMCs, or DNA extracted from either of those sample types. TCRbeta CDR3 regions were amplified from genomic DNA by means of the immunoSEQ Assay, a bias-controlled multiplex PCR. As for the original processing: Nucleated cell counts per sample were estimated from amplification of reference gene primers within the assay. To quantify the absolute abundance of each unique TCRbeta CDR3 rearrangement, sequence reads were collapsed and filtered. Productive Simpson clonality was computed per sample as the square root of Simpson's diversity index over productive rearrangements. The table comes from immuneACCESS by way of TCRdb, which keeps in-frame sequences with V and J called. Part of the clones is missing from these tables; in studies checked, under half for an unresolved V gene and the rest for unknown reasons. The V and J calls and clone size are taken from that table; D and trimming were inferred from the DNA. This sample gives around 170,000 clones in total; 75% to 90% of them show up just once. Clones ranked in the top ten supply roughly 6.1% of the sample.

The germline V gene (reference sequence) yields SEHNR for CDR1 and FQNEAQ for CDR2. Trimming costs V 2 bases and J 10 bases, and their ends lie 15 bases apart. Inclusive of the bounding cysteine and phenylalanine, the CDR3 is 14 residues long. Left in the record is the CDR3 DNA by itself, 42 bases read in frame from the first base. This receptor was identified in a woman between 40 and 50 years old with acute or convalescent COVID-19. The chain links TRBV7-9 with TRBJ2-1; a tentative D call is TRBD2 (5 bases match). The sequenced sample consisted of peripheral blood. This receptor carries the CDR3 CASSLSQRFQEQFF. The nucleotide sequence is given as TGTGCCAGCAGCTTATCCCAGCGGTTTCAGGAGCAGTTCTTC. With all but the CDR3 taken from the reference TRBV7-9 and TRBJ2-1 genes, the full variable domain is: DTGVSQNPRHKITKRGQNVTFRCDPISEHNRLYWYRQTLGQGPEFLTYFQNEAQLEKSRLLSDRFSAERPKGSFSTLEIQRTEQGDSAMYLCASSLSQRFQEQFFGPGTRLTVL.